The 7 T cell receptor beta chains in this list originate from one sample, sequenced in a study of cytomegalovirus exposure and HLA in healthy donors (dated by TCRdb to 2015 to 2018). The method was the immunoSEQ multiplex PCR assay. TCRdb stores this immuneACCESS table with in-frame sequences only. Part of the clones is absent; in the studies checked, under half of the shortfall reflects unresolved V genes, and no reason is known for the rest. The sample profile shows about 190,000 clones; more than 65% of them were found once. The leading ten clones occupy roughly 2.8% of the sample. The sequencing input was PBMCs. All receptors come from a woman younger than 30 in good health and CMV-seropositive.

This clone has only a few counts. This chain connects TRBV28 to TRBJ2-5, with D perhaps TRBD2 (6 bases). Germline loops: CDR1 MDHEN, CDR2 SYDVKM. V lost 3 bases and J lost 5, with 16 bases in between. This CDR3 contains 15 residues. CDR3 residues: CASSFRQTGGETQYF. CDR3 in DNA: TGTGCCAGCAGTTTTCGACAGACCGGAGGGGAGACCCAGTACTTC.

The gene calls are TRBV29-1 and TRBJ1-2; no reliable D call. V lost 0 bases and J lost 2, with 13 bases in between. The CDR3 covers 15 residues. CDR1 is SQVTM, CDR2 ANQGSEA, per germline. The CDR3 loop reads CSVEESGWFNYGYTF. The CDR3 nucleotides read TGCAGCGTTGAAGAGTCGGGGTGGTTCAACTATGGCTACACCTTC.

This clone was observed a few times. The J gene is TRBJ1-4, the V gene TRBV19; D is ambiguous. The CDR3 spans 14 residues. V lost 9 bases and J 4 bases, leaving 15 bases between the germline ends. Germline V gene data show CDR1 as LNHDA and CDR2 as SQIVND (reference sequence). CDR3 coding DNA: TGTGCCAGCACCCCCTCTGGACTTAATGAAAAACTGTTTTTT. Its translation is CASTPSGLNEKLFF.

This clone was seen only once. The chain is built from TRBV5-8 and TRBJ1-5; TRBD1 matches 8 bases. CDR1 is SGHTS and CDR2 is YDEGEE in the germline V gene. The CDR3 length is 15 residues. The J segment lost 2 bases and the V segment lost 4 bases, leaving 5 bases of the junction unmatched. The CDR3 region is CASSHGQGGNQPQHF. The CDR3 region has the DNA TGTGCCAGCAGCCATGGACAGGGTGGCAATCAGCCCCAGCATTTT.

V gene TRBV18 combines with J gene TRBJ1-4; 8 bases agree with TRBD1. The trim removed 3 bases at V and 7 bases at J, leaving 4 bases unmatched. This CDR3 region has 14 residues. Germline V gene data show CDR1 as KGHSH and CDR2 as LQKENI. CDR3: CASSPDRDGEKLFF. DNA of the CDR3: TGTGCCAGCTCACCGGACAGGGATGGTGAAAAACTGTTTTTT.

This clone was seen repeatedly, ten times or more. The V gene is TRBV4-1, the J gene TRBJ1-6, with no clear D. Germline CDR1 is MGHRA and CDR2 is YSYEKL. Trimming took off 6 bases at V and 9 bases at J, with 12 bases between the two ends. The CDR3 is 13 amino acids. CDR3 nucleotide sequence: TGCGCCAGCAGTGAAGCGGAGTTTTCACCCCTCCACTTT. Translated: CASSEAEFSPLHF.

The chain uses TRBV5-6 and TRBJ1-1, with a tentative D call TRBD1 (6 bases). Germline assignment: CDR1 SGHDT and CDR2 YYEEEE. There are 15 residues in the CDR3. Trimming removed 1 base at V and 4 bases at J, with 14 bases between. As DNA, the CDR3 is TGTGCCAGCAGCTTGATTTTACAGGGATCCACTGAAGCTTTCTTT. It is translated as CASSLILQGSTEAFF.